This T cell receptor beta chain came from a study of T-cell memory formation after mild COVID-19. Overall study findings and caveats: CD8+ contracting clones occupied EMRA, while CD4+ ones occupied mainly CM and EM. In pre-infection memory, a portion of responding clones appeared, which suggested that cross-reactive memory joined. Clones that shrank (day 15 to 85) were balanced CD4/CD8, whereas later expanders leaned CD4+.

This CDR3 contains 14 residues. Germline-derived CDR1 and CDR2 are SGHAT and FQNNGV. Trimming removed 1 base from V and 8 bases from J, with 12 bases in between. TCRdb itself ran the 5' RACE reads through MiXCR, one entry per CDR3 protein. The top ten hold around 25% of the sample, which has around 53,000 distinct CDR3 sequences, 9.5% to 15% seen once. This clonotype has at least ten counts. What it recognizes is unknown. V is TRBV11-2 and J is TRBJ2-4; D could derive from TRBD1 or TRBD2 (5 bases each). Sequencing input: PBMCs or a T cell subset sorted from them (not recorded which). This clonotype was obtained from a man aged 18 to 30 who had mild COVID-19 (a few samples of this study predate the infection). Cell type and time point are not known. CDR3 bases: TGTGCCAGCAGCTTAGCACAGGAGAGGGACATTCAGTACTTC. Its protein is CASSLAQERDIQYF.